This passage covers 13 T cell receptor beta chains from one sample sequenced in a study of beta chain features in type 1 diabetes. Of the isolated RNA, all was reverse transcribed, and so the sequenced material was expressed TCRB transcripts. Generated by immunoSEQ multiplex PCR, the TCRdb table keeps only in-frame clones and is missing some. The sample holds roughly 140,000 clones; about 7.3% are singletons and the top ten take approximately 0.65%. Sequencing input: central memory CD4+ T cells from blood. These receptors were collected from a man aged 18 to 29 in good health.

The CDR3 DNA sequence: TGTGCCAGCAGCTTACCAGGGGGCAATCAGCCCCAGCATTTT. Amino acid sequence: CASSLPGGNQPQHF. The V gene is TRBV7-2, the J gene TRBJ1-5; possibly TRBD1 for D (6 bases). Trimming removed 2 bases at V and 2 bases at J, with 7 bases between. There are 14 residues in the CDR3. The V gene's germline CDR1 is SGHTA and CDR2 FQGNSA.

The J gene is TRBJ2-7, the V gene TRBV28, with TRBD2 identical over 9 bases. Germline-derived CDR1 and CDR2 are MDHEN and SYDVKM. J lost 2 bases, V lost 5 bases, and 4 bases had no gene match. The CDR3 runs 14 residues. The CDR3 sequence is CASSDSGSPYEQYF. CDR3 sequence (DNA): TGTGCCAGCAGTGATAGCGGGAGCCCCTACGAGCAGTACTTC.

This clone was seen more than once but under ten times. The chain links TRBV7-8 to TRBJ2-7, with TRBD2 matching 7 bases. Germline V gives CDR1 SGHVS, CDR2 FQNEAQ. This CDR3 spans 15 amino acids. The V gene end was trimmed by 5 bases and the J gene end by 6 bases; junction bases not matched to a gene: 13. This CDR3 reads CASSPWGGRWGEQYF. CDR3 bases: TGTGCCAGCAGCCCATGGGGGGGGAGATGGGGCGAGCAGTACTTC.

This clone was observed at least ten times. CDR3 protein: CAIRPGGEDTQYF. CDR3 sequence (DNA): TGTGCCATCCGCCCCGGGGGGGAAGATACGCAGTATTTT. The chain joins TRBV10-3 to TRBJ2-3, with 8 bases that match TRBD2. The CDR3 has 13 amino acids. Germline V gene sequence: CDR1 ENHRY, CDR2 SYGVKD. Germline trimming cut 8 bases from V and 5 bases from J; bases unmatched to any gene: 6.

The J gene is TRBJ2-2, the V gene TRBV5-1, with D possibly TRBD2 on 7 matching bases. V lost 5 bases and J lost 4, with 18 bases in between. The CDR3 consists of 16 residues. CDR1 SGHRS and CDR2 YFSETQ come from the germline V gene. The CDR3 reads CASRQGAGAVTGELFF. CDR3 sequence (DNA): TGCGCCAGCAGACAAGGGGCGGGGGCGGTCACCGGGGAGCTGTTTTTT.

The chain carries TRBV6-6 and TRBJ2-6; D is unresolved. V dropped 5 bases and J dropped 1 base, with 9 bases sitting between them. CDR1 MNHNY and CDR2 SVGAGI come from the germline V gene (reference sequence). The CDR3 is made up of 15 amino acids. CDR3 amino acids: CASSRGGSGANVLTF. Written as DNA, the CDR3 is TGTGCCAGCAGTAGAGGTGGATCTGGGGCCAACGTCCTGACTTTC.

This chain uses TRBV2 with TRBJ2-2, with unresolved D. V was clipped by 5 bases and J by 1 base, with 11 bases between them. Germline V lookup: CDR1 SNHLY, CDR2 FYNNEI. The CDR3 runs to 15 residues. CDR3 amino acids: CASSPVQRNTGELFF. CDR3 DNA: TGTGCCAGCAGTCCCGTACAAAGGAACACCGGGGAGCTGTTTTTT.

The chain recombines TRBV29-1 with TRBJ1-1; maybe TRBD1 (6 bases). V dropped 7 bases and J dropped 0 bases, with 9 bases sitting between them. The CDR3 runs 12 residues. Germline V gives CDR1 SQVTM, CDR2 ANQGSEA. CDR3 bases: TGCAGCGCGGGACATATGAACACTGAAGCTTTCTTT. Amino acids: CSAGHMNTEAFF.

V and J are TRBV28 and TRBJ2-7, with TRBD2 matching 7 bases. V was pared by 10 bases and J by 4 bases, with 13 bases of the junction left unmatched. Germline loops: CDR1 MDHEN, CDR2 SYDVKM. There are 14 residues in the CDR3. CDR3 bases: TGTGCCACCTTGAATAGGGGACTACTTTACGAGCAGTACTTC. Translating it yields CATLNRGLLYEQYF.

Points on this clone: A read error may account for a junction end that differs from germline. The V gene is TRBV4-3, the J gene TRBJ2-1, with 8 bases fitting TRBD2. The CDR3 loop spans 16 amino acids. Germline loops: CDR1 LGHNA, CDR2 YSLEER. The CDR3 region has the DNA TGCGCCAGCAGCCAAGATTTTAAGGCTAGCGGGCGCCGTTGGGTCTTC. Its translation is CASSQDFKASGRRWVF.

The chain links TRBV6-6 to TRBJ1-3; D call uncertain. CDR3 length: 15 residues. Trimming took off 4 bases at V and 0 bases at J, with 10 bases between the two ends. Germline V gene data show CDR1 as MNHNY and CDR2 as SVGAGI (reference sequence). The CDR3 loop reads CASSLGRNSGNTIYF. The CDR3 coding sequence is TGTGCCAGCAGTTTAGGCAGGAACTCTGGAAACACCATATATTTT.

The chain has TRBV2 and TRBJ2-5; TRBD2 is a possible D gene (6 bases). Germline CDR1 reads SNHLY; CDR2 reads FYNNEI. The V end lost 7 bases, the J end lost 4 bases, and 16 bases lay between the germline ends. This CDR3 spans 14 amino acids. CDR3 sequence: CASKEGPDRETQYF. As DNA, the CDR3 is TGTGCCAGCAAGGAGGGTCCCGACCGAGAGACCCAGTACTTC.

The CDR3 coding sequence is TGTGCCAGCAGCGTCGGACAGGGGGCTATGGGGTACACTGAAGCTTTCTTT. Encoded protein: CASSVGQGAMGYTEAFF. The rearrangement joins TRBV9 to TRBJ1-1; 11 bases fit TRBD1. The CDR3 is made up of 17 amino acids. In germline, CDR1 is SGDLS, CDR2 YYNGEE. V lost 2 bases and J lost 3; bases outside the gene matches: 9.